The source of this TCR beta chain is a study of beta chain features in type 1 diabetes. The investigators reverse transcribed all of the isolated RNA, so they sequenced expressed TCRB transcripts. Only in-frame clones appear in the TCRdb table, and some are missing; sequencing was by immunoSEQ multiplex PCR. Altogether 310,000 or so clones are present, under 8.5% being singletons, with the ten largest covering around 0.44%. Regarding the study as a whole: Shortening of TCRB CDR3s, moderate but significant, appeared in all four CD4+ subsets of Type 1 diabetes patients.

V was pared by 4 bases and J by 10 bases, with 16 bases between. Germline V gives CDR1 SNHLY, CDR2 FYNNEI. This CDR3 is 14 amino acids long. In this sample, this clone turned up many times. What it recognizes is unknown. J is TRBJ2-2 and V is TRBV2, with D hard to call. The receptor's source is a woman aged 18-29 years in good health. Sequencing was carried out using central memory CD4+ T cells from blood. DNA of the CDR3: TGTGCCAGCAGTGTCGGGCTAGAGGCCTCGGAGCTGTTTTTT. This translates into CASSVGLEASELFF.